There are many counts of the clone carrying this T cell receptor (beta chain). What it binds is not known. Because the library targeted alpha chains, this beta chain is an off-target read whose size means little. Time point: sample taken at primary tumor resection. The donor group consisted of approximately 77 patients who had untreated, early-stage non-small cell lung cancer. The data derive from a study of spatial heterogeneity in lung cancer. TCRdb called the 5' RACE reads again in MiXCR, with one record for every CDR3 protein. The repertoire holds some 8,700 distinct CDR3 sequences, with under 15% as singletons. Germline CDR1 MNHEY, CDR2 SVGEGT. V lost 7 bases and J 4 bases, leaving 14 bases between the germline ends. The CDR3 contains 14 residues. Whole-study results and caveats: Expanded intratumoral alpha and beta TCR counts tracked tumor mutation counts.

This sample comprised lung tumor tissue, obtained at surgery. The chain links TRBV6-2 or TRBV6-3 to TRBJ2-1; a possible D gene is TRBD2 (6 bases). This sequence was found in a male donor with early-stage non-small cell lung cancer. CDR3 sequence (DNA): TGTGCCAGCACCACGGAGGGAGAGTACAATGAGCAGTTCTTC. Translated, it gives CASTTEGEYNEQFF.